These 18 T cell receptor beta chains share one sample of origin, sequenced in a study of PD-1 blockade in classical Hodgkin lymphoma. The table came from immunoSEQ multiplex PCR; TCRdb's copy has only in-frame clones and leaves some out. The top ten hold approximately 12% of the sample, which has around 53,000 clones, around 76% seen once. Time point meaning: cycle 4 day 1 (C4D1), after six to seven weeks of nivolumab. There was relapse after autologous stem cell transplantation in every patient, and there was variation in brentuximab vedotin exposure. Sequenced material: peripheral blood mononuclear cells (PBMCs), taken before the fourth cycle of nivolumab. The receptors come from a human donor with classical Hodgkin lymphoma.

This clone occurred a few times. The rearrangement uses TRBV6-1 and TRBJ1-1; D gene uncertain. The germline V gene encodes CDR1 MNHNS and CDR2 SASEGT. The germline V and J ends were trimmed by 2 bases and 1 base, with 8 bases remaining between them. The CDR3 consists of 14 residues. The CDR3 DNA follows: TGTGCCAGCAGTGAAATGGCAGAGAACACTGAAGCTTTCTTT. Translation: CASSEMAENTEAFF.

This sequence joins TRBV5-1 and TRBJ2-2; no definite D call. Looked up from germline, CDR1 is SGHRS and CDR2 is YFSETQ. CDR3 length: 13 residues. With 3 bases removed from V and 6 bases from J, the gap between germline ends came to 9 bases. The CDR3 DNA is TGCGCCAGCAGCTCCAACGTTCCCGGGGAGCTGTTTTTT. Its translation is CASSSNVPGELFF. The whole variable domain, remainder taken from reference TRBV5-1 and TRBJ2-2, is KAGVTQTPRYLIKTRGQQVTLSCSPISGHRSVSWYQQTPGQGLQFLFEYFSETQRNKGNFPGRFSGRQFSNSRSEMNVSTLELGDSALYLCASSSNVPGELFFGEGSRLTVL.

The chain has TRBV25-1 and TRBJ1-1; TRBD1 is a possible D gene (5 bases). The germline V and J ends were trimmed by 3 bases and 6 bases, with 14 bases remaining between them. The length of the CDR3 is 14 residues. In germline, CDR1 is MGHDK, CDR2 SYGVNS. The CDR3 loop reads CASSERGELPEAFF. In DNA, the CDR3 is TGTGCCAGCAGTGAGCGAGGGGAGCTACCTGAAGCTTTCTTT. Drawing the rest from reference TRBV25-1 and TRBJ1-1, the complete variable domain is EADIYQTPRYLVIGTGKKITLECSQTMGHDKMYWYQQDPGMELHLIHYSYGVNSTEKGDLSSESTVSRIRTEHFPLTLESARPSHTSQYLCASSERGELPEAFFGQGTRLTVV.

This clone has just a few counts. The chain links TRBV6-4 to TRBJ2-1, with TRBD2 matching 7 bases. Germline V lookup: CDR1 MRHNA, CDR2 SNTAGT. With 1 base clipped from V and 0 bases from J, the junction kept 0 bases outside the gene matches. The CDR3 consists of 15 residues. The CDR3 loop reads CASSDCGSSYNEQFF. The CDR3, as DNA: TGTGCCAGCAGTGACTGCGGGAGCTCCTACAATGAGCAGTTCTTC.

This clone showed up just once. This chain uses TRBV4-1 with TRBJ1-6, with a weak D call TRBD1 (6 bases). This CDR3 comprises 15 residues. V was pared by 1 base and J by 11 bases, with 15 bases between. Germline V gene sequence: CDR1 MGHRA, CDR2 YSYEKL. The CDR3 protein is CASSQVGGPRAPLHF. CDR3 sequence (DNA): TGCGCCAGCAGCCAAGTTGGGGGCCCGAGAGCACCCCTCCACTTT.

This chain connects TRBV19 to TRBJ1-1; TRBD1 aligns across 7 bases. After removal of 5 bases from V and 5 bases from J, the junction contained 5 bases not matched to a gene. The germline gives CDR1 LNHDA, CDR2 SQIVND (reference sequence). The CDR3 consists of 13 residues. The CDR3 region has the DNA TGTGCCAGTAGTCTAGTACAGGGGACTGAAGCTTTCTTT. Protein sequence: CASSLVQGTEAFF.

The chain joins TRBV10-2 to TRBJ2-7; TRBD1 or TRBD2 may be the D gene (6 bases each). The CDR3 spans 17 residues. The V gene lost 0 bases and the J gene lost 2 bases, with 17 bases spanning the gap. Germline CDR1 reads WSHSY; CDR2 reads SAAADI. In nucleotides, the CDR3 is TGCGCCAGCAGTGAGTCAAGGGGGGAATTTAAACCCTACGAGCAGTACTTC. The encoded protein is CASSESRGEFKPYEQYF.

The rearrangement joins TRBV7-2 to TRBJ2-1; no clear D gene. Germline values: CDR1 SGHTA, CDR2 FQGNSA. Trimming took 7 bases from V and 4 from J, leaving 20 bases between them. CDR3 length equals 16 residues. This CDR3 reads CASIGRGISSYNEQFF. The CDR3 DNA sequence: TGTGCCAGCATCGGAAGAGGCATCTCTTCGTACAATGAGCAGTTCTTC.

This clone is a singleton in its sample. V usage is TRBV4-3 and J usage is TRBJ1-1; the match to TRBD1 covers 7 bases. Germline-derived CDR1 and CDR2 are LGHNA and YSLEER. V was clipped by 3 bases and J by 1 base; unmatched bases: 5. This CDR3 region has 15 residues. The CDR3 DNA follows: TGCGCCAGCAGCCAGGGGACAGTCCCGAACACTGAAGCTTTCTTT. Protein product: CASSQGTVPNTEAFF.

The chain carries TRBV6-5 and TRBJ2-7, with a tentative D call TRBD1 (5 bases). V lost 8 bases and J lost 2, with 10 bases in between. The CDR3 consists of 12 residues. Germline V gene sequence: CDR1 MNHEY, CDR2 SVGAGI. The CDR3, as DNA: TGTGCCAGCGCAAGGGGTCCCTACGAGCAGTACTTC. This sequence encodes CASARGPYEQYF.

V gene TRBV7-2 combines with J gene TRBJ1-3; D may be TRBD1 (5 bases). Per the germline V gene, CDR1 is SGHTA and CDR2 is FQGNSA. The V and J ends lost 6 bases and 4 bases respectively, with 16 bases between them. This CDR3 is built from 15 residues. For the CDR3, the DNA is TGTGCCAGCAGGATGCAGGGAGTAGCAGGAAACACCATATATTTT. Translating gives CASRMQGVAGNTIYF.

The chain links TRBV15 to TRBJ1-3; D is unclear. The CDR3 totals 16 residues. Trimming took off 4 bases at V and 3 bases at J, with 16 bases between the two ends. Germline CDR1 LNHNV, CDR2 YYDKDF (reference sequence). The CDR3 DNA reads as TGTGCCACCAGCACCAGCGTTCGGGTCCTTGGAAACACCATATATTTT. This codes for CATSTSVRVLGNTIYF. The full variable domain, its missing parts supplied by reference TRBV15 and TRBJ1-3, is DAMVIQNPRYQVTQFGKPVTLSCSQTLNHNVMYWYQQKSSQAPKLLFHYYDKDFNNEADTPDNFQSRRPNTSFCFLDIRSPGLGDTAMYLCATSTSVRVLGNTIYFGEGSWLTVV.

The rearrangement joins TRBV9 to TRBJ2-6; D may be TRBD1 (5 bases). Germline CDR1 is SGDLS and CDR2 is YYNGEE. V was pared by 2 bases and J by 0 bases, with 9 bases between. There are 16 residues in the CDR3. The CDR3 here is CASSVTDISGANVLTF. The CDR3 coding sequence is TGTGCCAGCAGCGTGACAGATATCTCTGGGGCCAACGTCCTGACTTTC.

The rearrangement uses TRBV18 and TRBJ2-7, with a tentative D call TRBD2 (6 bases). Trimming removed 4 bases from V and 3 bases from J, with 16 bases in between. Germline assignment: CDR1 KGHSH and CDR2 LQKENI. The CDR3 covers 15 residues. CDR3 protein: CASSQDYYGIYEQYF. CDR3 DNA sequence: TGTGCCAGCTCACAGGACTATTATGGGATCTACGAGCAGTACTTC. The full variable domain, rest sourced from reference TRBV18 and TRBJ2-7, is NAGVMQNPRHLVRRRGQEARLRCSPMKGHSHVYWYRQLPEEGLKFMVYLQKENIIDESGMPKERFSAEFPKEGPSILRIQQVVRGDSAAYFCASSQDYYGIYEQYFGPGTRLTVT.

The CDR3 sequence is CASSRRGGRDAYEQYF. The CDR3 DNA reads as TGCGCCAGCAGCCGCCGCGGCGGCAGGGACGCCTACGAGCAGTACTTC. The V gene is TRBV4-3, the J gene TRBJ2-7, with D perhaps TRBD1 or TRBD2 (5 bases each). V was shortened by 4 bases and J by 2 bases, with 18 bases between the two germline ends. From germline, CDR1 is LGHNA and CDR2 YSLEER. The CDR3 covers 16 residues.

This clone occurred many times. The chain has TRBV5-4 and TRBJ2-1; 8 bases line up with TRBD2. CDR3 length: 13 residues. After removal of 6 bases from V and 6 bases from J, the junction contained 5 bases not matched to a gene. Germline V gives CDR1 SGHNT, CDR2 YYREEE (reference sequence). This CDR3 reads CASIYAGGNEQFF. The CDR3, as DNA: TGTGCCAGCATCTATGCGGGGGGCAATGAGCAGTTCTTC.

The chain recombines TRBV19 with TRBJ1-1; 9 bases are shared with TRBD1. Germline CDR1 reads LNHDA; CDR2 reads SQIVND (reference sequence). This CDR3 region has 14 residues. Trimming removed 4 bases from V and 5 bases from J; junction bases left unmatched: 5. For the CDR3, the DNA is TGTGCCAGTAGTACGTTGGACAGGGGAACTGAAGCTTTCTTT. Translation gives CASSTLDRGTEAFF. The full variable domain, its missing parts supplied by reference TRBV19 and TRBJ1-1, is DGGITQSPKYLFRKEGQNVTLSCEQNLNHDAMYWYRQDPGQGLRLIYYSQIVNDFQKGDIAEGYSVSREKKESFPLTVTSAQKNPTAFYLCASSTLDRGTEAFFGQGTRLTVV.

The chain has TRBV7-9 and TRBJ2-1; TRBD2 might be the D (6 bases). There are 17 residues in the CDR3. Germline CDR1 reads SEHNR; CDR2 reads FQNEAQ (reference sequence). V was cut by 1 base and J by 6 bases, with 19 bases left in between. The CDR3 loop is CASSLGWGSGSSNEQFF. The CDR3 nucleotides are TGTGCCAGCAGCTTAGGCTGGGGATCCGGGAGTTCCAATGAGCAGTTCTTC. Full variable domain (rest looked up from reference TRBV7-9 and TRBJ2-1): DTGVSQNPRHKITKRGQNVTFRCDPISEHNRLYWYRQTLGQGPEFLTYFQNEAQLEKSRLLSDRFSAERPKGSFSTLEIQRTEQGDSAMYLCASSLGWGSGSSNEQFFGPGTRLTVL.